A selection of T cell receptor beta chains follows, all from one sample in a study of blood T cell repertoires in COVID-19. The repertoire was sequenced with immunoSEQ multiplex PCR; TCRdb's copy has only in-frame clones and lacks some. The sample includes about 300,000 clones, 65% to 85% of them seen just once. Input material: peripheral blood. The receptors derive from a woman aged 50 to 65 with acute or convalescent COVID-19. Both conserved end residues are part of each CDR3. The order of the fields is CDR3 length, V gene, clone size, J gene, D gene, CDR3 DNA, CDR3 protein. The D gene is left open where the match is weak. Size values are once, few and many counts, or a class for expanded clones, and some rows have none.

13	TRBV12-3/TRBV12-4	NA	TRBJ1-1	TRBD1	TGTGCCAGCAGTTCGCGACAGGGGGCTGAAGCTTTCTTT	CASSSRQGAEAFF
15	TRBV3-1/TRBV3-2	NA	TRBJ2-5	NA	TGTGCCAGCAGCCAAATACCGAACCCCCGGGAGACCCAGTACTTC	CASSQIPNPRETQYF
12	TRBV24-1	NA	TRBJ1-2	NA	TGTGCCACCAGTGCCAACAGGGATGGCTACACCTTC	CATSANRDGYTF
16	TRBV5-1	NA	TRBJ2-2	TRBD1	TGCGCCAGCAGCCCTGAAGGACAGGGGAACACCGGGGAGCTGTTTTTT	CASSPEGQGNTGELFF
16	TRBV2	many	TRBJ1-3	NA	TGTGCCAGCTTCGGACTCTTTGGGAACTCTGGAAACACCATATATTTT	CASFGLFGNSGNTIYF
15	TRBV5-4	NA	TRBJ2-2	NA	TGTGCCAGCAGCTCCGACAGCTTCAACACCGGGGAGCTGTTTTTT	CASSSDSFNTGELFF
15	TRBV6-4	NA	TRBJ2-1	TRBD1	TGTGCCAGCAGTGACTTCAGGGGGCGGATCAATGAGCAGTTCTTC	CASSDFRGRINEQFF
15	TRBV27	once	TRBJ1-1	NA	TGTGCCAGCCAAGGGACAAGCTTAATGAACACTGAAGCTTTCTTT	CASQGTSLMNTEAFF
16	TRBV2	NA	TRBJ1-1	NA	TGTGCCAGCAGTGATGCGGGCCTAGACGGTGGCACTGAAGCTTTCTTT	CASSDAGLDGGTEAFF
13	TRBV27	NA	TRBJ1-3	NA	TGTGCCAGCACCACAGGGTTTGGAAACACCATATATTTT	CASTTGFGNTIYF
17	TRBV7-3	NA	TRBJ2-1	TRBD1	TGTGCCAGCAGCAAAAAAACTGGGACAGGGTCATCCTATGAGCAGTTCTTC	CASSKKTGTGSSYEQFF
13	TRBV28	NA	TRBJ1-4	NA	TGTGCCACCCGGGACGGAGGGGAGGAAAAACTGTTTTTT	CATRDGGEEKLFF
13	TRBV3-1/TRBV3-2	NA	TRBJ1-2	TRBD1	TGTGCCAGCAGCCTCGGGACAGGGTTGGGCTACACCTTC	CASSLGTGLGYTF
14	TRBV7-3	once	TRBJ2-1	NA	TGTGCCAGCAGCTCCCCGGACAGTTACAATGAGCAGTTCTTC	CASSSPDSYNEQFF
13	TRBV12-3/TRBV12-4	NA	TRBJ1-2	TRBD1	TGTGCCAGCAGTCCGACAGGGCACTATGGCTACACCTTC	CASSPTGHYGYTF
16	TRBV24-1	NA	TRBJ2-3	NA	TGTGCCACCAGTGATTACTCAGGTACTAGCACAGATACGCAGTATTTT	CATSDYSGTSTDTQYF
16	TRBV9	NA	TRBJ2-6	TRBD1	TGTGCCAGCAGCGTGTCGACAGGGGCTGGGGCCAACGTCCTGACTTTC	CASSVSTGAGANVLTF
15	TRBV6-6	NA	TRBJ2-2	TRBD1	TGTGCCAGCAGTCACCGGGACAGCAACACCGGGGAGCTGTTTTTT	CASSHRDSNTGELFF
12	TRBV29-1	NA	TRBJ2-1	NA	TGCAGCGAGGGGAGCTCCTACAATGAGCAGTTCTTC	CSEGSSYNEQFF
17	TRBV28	NA	TRBJ1-3	TRBD1	TGTGCCAGCAGTTTTTTGGGACAGGGGGCATCTGGAAACACCATATATTTT	CASSFLGQGASGNTIYF
15	TRBV11-3	once	TRBJ2-1	TRBD2	TGTGCCAGCAGCTTAGAGGGTAGCGGGATAAATGAGCAGTTCTTC	CASSLEGSGINEQFF
12	TRBV10-3	NA	TRBJ1-1	NA	TGTGCCGTACTTGGATCGGGCACTGAAGCTTTCTTT	CAVLGSGTEAFF
13	TRBV12-3/TRBV12-4	NA	TRBJ2-2	NA	TGTGCCAGCAAGACGAGGGGGTACGGGGAGCTGTTTTTT	CASKTRGYGELFF
13	TRBV30	NA	TRBJ1-5	TRBD1	TGTGCCTGGTCAGGGGGACGCAATCAGCCCCAGCATTTT	CAWSGGRNQPQHF
14	TRBV30	NA	TRBJ1-3	NA	TGTGCCTGGGGTCAAGCGGGTTCTGGAAACACCATATATTTT	CAWGQAGSGNTIYF
16	TRBV6-5	NA	TRBJ2-1	NA	TGTGCCAGCAGTTTCCTTACCTCCGGGAGATACAATGAGCAGTTCTTC	CASSFLTSGRYNEQFF
20	TRBV2	NA	TRBJ2-1	TRBD2	TGTGCCAGCAGTCCCCACGGTGGTAGCGGGGGACCCGAGGCCTACAATGAGCAGTTCTTC	CASSPHGGSGGPEAYNEQFF
20	TRBV21-1	NA	TRBJ1-5	NA	TGTGCCAGCAGCAAAATGATCCGGACAGGGCCATCTCTTAGCAATCAGCCCCAGCATTTT	CASSKMIRTGPSLSNQPQHF
14	TRBV29-1	few	TRBJ2-7	NA	TGCAGCGTTGAAGATCGCAAGCGCTCCTACGAGCAGTACTTC	CSVEDRKRSYEQYF
15	TRBV3-1/TRBV3-2	NA	TRBJ1-5	TRBD1	TGTGCCAGCAGCAGGGACAGGGGGCAATATCAGCCCCAGCATTTT	CASSRDRGQYQPQHF
15	TRBV27	NA	TRBJ1-2	TRBD1	TGTGCCAGCAGTTTTGGGGGACAGGGATACTATGGCTACACCTTC	CASSFGGQGYYGYTF
16	TRBV3-1/TRBV3-2	NA	TRBJ2-2	NA	TGTGCCAGCAGCCCCGGCGGCGCGAGAGACACCGGGGAGCTGTTTTTT	CASSPGGARDTGELFF